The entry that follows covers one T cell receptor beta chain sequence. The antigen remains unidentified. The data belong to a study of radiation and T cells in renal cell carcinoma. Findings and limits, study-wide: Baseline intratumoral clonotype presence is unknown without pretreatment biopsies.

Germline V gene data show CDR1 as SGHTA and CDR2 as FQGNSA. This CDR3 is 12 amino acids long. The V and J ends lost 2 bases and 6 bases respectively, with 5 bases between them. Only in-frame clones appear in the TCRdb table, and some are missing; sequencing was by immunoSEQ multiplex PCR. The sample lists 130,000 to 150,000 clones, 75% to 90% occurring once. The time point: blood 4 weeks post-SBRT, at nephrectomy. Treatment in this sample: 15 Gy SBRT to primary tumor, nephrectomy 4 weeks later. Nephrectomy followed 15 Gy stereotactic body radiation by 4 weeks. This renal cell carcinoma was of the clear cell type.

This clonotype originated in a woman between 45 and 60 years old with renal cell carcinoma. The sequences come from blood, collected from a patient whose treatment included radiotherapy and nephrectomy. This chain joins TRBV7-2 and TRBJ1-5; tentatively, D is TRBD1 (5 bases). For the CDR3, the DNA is TGTGCCAGCAGCTTACAGGGTCAGCCCCAGCATTTT. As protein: CASSLQGQPQHF.